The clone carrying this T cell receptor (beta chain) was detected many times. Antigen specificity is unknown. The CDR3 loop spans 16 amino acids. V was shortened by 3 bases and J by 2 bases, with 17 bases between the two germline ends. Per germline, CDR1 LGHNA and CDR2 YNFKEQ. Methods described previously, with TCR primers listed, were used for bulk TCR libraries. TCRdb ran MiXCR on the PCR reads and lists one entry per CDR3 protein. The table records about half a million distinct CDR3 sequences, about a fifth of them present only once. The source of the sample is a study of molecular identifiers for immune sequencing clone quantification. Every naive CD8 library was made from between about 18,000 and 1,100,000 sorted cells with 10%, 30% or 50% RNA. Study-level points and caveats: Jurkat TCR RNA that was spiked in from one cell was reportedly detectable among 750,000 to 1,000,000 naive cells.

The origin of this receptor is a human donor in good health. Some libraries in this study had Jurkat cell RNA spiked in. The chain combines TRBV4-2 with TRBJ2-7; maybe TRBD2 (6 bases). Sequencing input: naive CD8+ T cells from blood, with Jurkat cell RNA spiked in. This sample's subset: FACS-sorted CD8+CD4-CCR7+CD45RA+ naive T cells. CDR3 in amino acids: CASSHPATGAPYEQYF. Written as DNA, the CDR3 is TGTGCCAGCAGCCACCCCGCGACGGGAGCCCCCTACGAGCAGTACTTC.